In this sample, the clone carrying this TCR beta chain turned up a few times. Clones were read by immunoSEQ multiplex PCR, and TCRdb kept only the in-frame ones, dropping some. The repertoire holds approximately 65,000 clones, with 85% to 95% as singletons. Trimming cost V 5 bases and J 1 base, with 4 bases left between them. This CDR3 contains 12 residues. CDR1 and CDR2 (germline): SGHNT, YENEEA. This sample was taken from a study of T cells after somatic rescue of genetic block. This sequence originates from a man aged 35 to 55. The chain is built from TRBV11-3 and TRBJ2-3; D is unresolved. Sequencing used peripheral blood mononuclear cells (PBMCs). In nucleotides, the CDR3 is TGTGCCAGCAGCACCCGCACAGATACGCAGTATTTT. It codes for CASSTRTDTQYF.